A selection of T cell receptor beta chains follows, all from one sample in a study of T cell responses to AZD1222 COVID-19 vaccine. The table came from immunoSEQ multiplex PCR; TCRdb's copy has only in-frame clones and leaves some out. The sample records about 120,000 clones, around nine tenths being singletons. The specimen comprised peripheral blood, sampled on day 0 of AZD1222 vaccination. Receptors were obtained from an adult in good health. CDR3s include the opening cysteine and the closing phenylalanine or tryptophan. The order of the fields is J gene, D gene, V gene, clone size, CDR3 protein, CDR3 DNA. D genes are given only for firm matches. Not every row has a clone size; where given, it reads once, few, many or a size class.

TRBJ1-4	.	TRBV6-5	.	CASSPGPEGEKLFF	TGTGCCAGCAGCCCGGGTCCGGAGGGCGAAAAACTGTTTTTT
TRBJ1-5	.	TRBV29-1	.	CSEQPQHF	TGCAGCGAACAGCCCCAGCATTTT
TRBJ2-3	.	TRBV5-1	.	CASSSAGDRTDTQYF	TGCGCCAGCAGCTCGGCGGGTGACCGCACAGATACGCAGTATTTT
TRBJ1-5	.	TRBV6-1	.	CASSEARRQINQPQHF	TGTGCCAGCAGTGAAGCCCGGAGACAGATCAATCAGCCCCAGCATTTT
TRBJ2-1	.	TRBV9	few	CASSGRHTSISSYNEQFF	TGTGCCAGCAGCGGACGCCACACTTCCATCAGCTCCTACAATGAGCAGTTCTTC
TRBJ2-5	.	TRBV5-1	.	CASSLGPQETQYF	TGCGCCAGCAGCTTGGGTCCCCAAGAGACCCAGTACTTC
TRBJ1-2	.	TRBV18	.	CASSPLGDGYTF	TGTGCCAGCTCACCCTTAGGAGATGGCTACACCTTC
TRBJ2-1	TRBD2	TRBV27	.	CASSYSAGGSYNEQFF	TGTGCCAGCAGTTACTCAGCGGGAGGATCCTACAATGAGCAGTTCTTC
TRBJ2-7	TRBD1	TRBV19	.	CASSKQDRSYEQYF	TGTGCCAGTAGTAAACAGGACAGGTCCTACGAGCAGTACTTC
TRBJ2-7	.	TRBV6-5	.	CASNSGLSSSYEQYF	TGTGCCAGCAACTCGGGACTGTCGAGCTCCTACGAGCAGTACTTC
TRBJ2-1	.	TRBV7-9	.	CASSLEGGYNEQFF	TGTGCCAGCAGCTTAGAAGGGGGCTACAATGAGCAGTTCTTC
TRBJ1-1	.	TRBV3-1/TRBV3-2	.	CASRYSTMNTEAFF	TGTGCCAGCCGGTACAGTACAATGAACACTGAAGCTTTCTTT
TRBJ2-7	.	TRBV18	.	CASSPETRRREQYF	TGTGCCAGCTCACCAGAGACACGGAGACGCGAGCAGTACTTC
TRBJ2-2	.	TRBV27	.	CASSTGTVNTGELFF	TGTGCCAGCAGTACCGGGACCGTGAACACCGGGGAGCTGTTTTTT
TRBJ2-2	.	TRBV30	few	CAWSVQDTGELFF	TGTGCCTGGAGTGTACAGGACACCGGGGAGCTGTTTTTT
TRBJ2-2	TRBD2	TRBV29-1	.	CSVLAGGPSFPGELFF	TGCAGCGTTCTAGCGGGAGGGCCCTCATTCCCCGGGGAGCTGTTTTTT
TRBJ1-1	.	TRBV19	.	CASSSRTDLRFSEAFF	TGTGCCAGTAGTTCACGGACAGACCTCAGATTTTCCGAAGCTTTCTTT
TRBJ2-7	.	TRBV10-3	.	CAISESSRGSREQYF	TGTGCCATCAGTGAGTCTAGTCGGGGTTCTCGCGAGCAGTACTTC
TRBJ2-7	.	TRBV3-1/TRBV3-2	.	CASSQGGTRAYEQYF	TGTGCCAGCAGCCAAGGAGGGACGAGAGCCTACGAGCAGTACTTC
TRBJ2-5	.	TRBV9	.	CASSVVMSGETQYF	TGTGCCAGCAGCGTAGTTATGAGTGGGGAGACCCAGTACTTC
TRBJ1-2	.	TRBV10-3	.	CAISGFGTDKGTGTDYGYTF	TGTGCCATCAGTGGGTTTGGAACCGACAAAGGGACTGGGACCGACTATGGCTACACCTTC
TRBJ1-1	TRBD1	TRBV7-2	.	CASSFLGQGNTEAFF	TGTGCCAGCAGCTTTCTCGGACAGGGCAACACTGAAGCTTTCTTT
TRBJ1-4	.	TRBV3-1/TRBV3-2	.	CASSPARGKLFF	TGTGCCAGCAGTCCGGCCAGGGGAAAACTGTTTTTT
TRBJ2-2	.	TRBV19	.	CASTLRGGGTGELFF	TGTGCCAGTACCCTGAGGGGGGGTGGCACCGGGGAGCTGTTTTTT
TRBJ2-1	TRBD1	TRBV11-2	.	CASSSQGENNEQFF	TGTGCCAGCAGCTCACAGGGGGAGAACAATGAGCAGTTCTTC
TRBJ2-5	.	TRBV11-2	.	CASSLGWPRAETQYF	TGTGCCAGCAGCTTAGGATGGCCGCGAGCAGAGACCCAGTACTTC
TRBJ2-7	.	TRBV2	.	CASSVSSYEQYF	TGTGCCAGCAGTGTGAGCTCCTACGAGCAGTACTTC
TRBJ1-2	TRBD1	TRBV5-8	.	CASSSKWGQGIAFFIYGYTF	TGTGCCAGCAGCTCGAAGTGGGGACAGGGAATCGCCTTCTTCATCTATGGCTACACCTTC
TRBJ2-2	.	TRBV2	.	CASSDSGSGELFF	TGTGCCAGCAGTGATTCGGGATCCGGGGAGCTGTTTTTT
TRBJ2-7	.	TRBV6-5	.	CASISPGLSYEQYF	TGTGCCAGCATCTCACCGGGACTCTCCTACGAGCAGTACTTC
TRBJ1-6	.	TRBV13	.	CASSTGLGNSPLHF	TGTGCCAGCAGCACGGGCTTGGGGAATTCACCCCTCCACTTT
TRBJ1-2	.	TRBV2	.	CASSEVRTANYGYTF	TGTGCCAGCAGTGAAGTCAGGACTGCTAACTATGGCTACACCTTC
TRBJ1-1	.	TRBV7-2	once	CASSLGGAEAFF	TGTGCCAGCAGCTTAGGGGGTGCGGAAGCTTTCTTT
TRBJ2-2	.	TRBV6-5	.	CASSYSGNTGELFF	TGTGCCAGCAGTTACTCTGGGAACACCGGGGAGCTGTTTTTT
TRBJ1-4	.	TRBV2	few	CASRVDPGQGEKLFF	TGTGCCAGCCGGGTGGATCCGGGGCAGGGTGAAAAACTGTTTTTT
TRBJ1-1	.	TRBV11-2	.	CASSSQGPTTEAFF	TGTGCCAGCAGCTCCCAGGGCCCGACGACTGAAGCTTTCTTT
TRBJ1-6	TRBD1	TRBV18	few	CASSSQQGSKSPLHF	TGTGCCAGCTCATCCCAACAGGGGAGTAAGTCACCCCTCCACTTT
TRBJ2-6	.	TRBV6-2/TRBV6-3	.	CASSTGGVSGANVLTF	TGTGCCAGCAGCACGGGTGGGGTCTCTGGGGCCAACGTCCTGACTTTC
TRBJ1-4	.	TRBV7-2	.	CASSLYGGGPNEKLFF	TGTGCCAGCAGCTTATATGGCGGGGGTCCCAATGAAAAACTGTTTTTT
TRBJ1-1	.	TRBV7-6	.	CASNRPVSSWAEAFF	TGTGCCAGCAATCGACCGGTATCGTCCTGGGCTGAAGCTTTCTTT
TRBJ1-1	.	TRBV29-1	.	CSVEKTGTKAFF	TGCAGCGTTGAAAAAACCGGGACTAAAGCTTTCTTT
TRBJ2-1	.	TRBV5-5	.	CASSLGGPSPNNEQFF	TGTGCCAGCAGCTTGGGGGGGCCTAGTCCAAACAATGAGCAGTTCTTC
TRBJ2-5	.	TRBV5-1	.	CASSLIQGHQTQYF	TGCGCCAGCAGCTTGATACAGGGACATCAGACCCAGTACTTC
TRBJ1-2	.	TRBV3-1/TRBV3-2	.	CASSQAETAISYGYTF	TGTGCCAGCAGCCAAGCAGAGACAGCTATAAGCTATGGCTACACCTTC
TRBJ1-5	.	TRBV19	.	CASNLGRGQPQHF	TGTGCCAGTAACCTGGGGAGGGGCCAGCCCCAGCATTTT
TRBJ2-2	TRBD1	TRBV2	.	CASSEDRGLGTGELFF	TGTGCCAGCAGTGAAGACAGGGGGCTGGGCACCGGGGAGCTGTTTTTT
TRBJ2-7	TRBD2	TRBV11-1	.	CASSLAPGGRPEQYF	TGTGCCAGCAGCTTAGCGCCGGGGGGGCGCCCCGAGCAGTACTTC
TRBJ2-7	.	TRBV7-9	.	CASSLEQGGEQYF	TGTGCCAGCAGCTTAGAACAGGGAGGTGAGCAGTACTTC
TRBJ1-6	TRBD1	TRBV9	.	CASSATGGDSPLHF	TGTGCCAGCAGCGCTACAGGGGGAGATTCACCCCTCCACTTT
TRBJ2-5	TRBD2	TRBV7-8	.	CASSKSPRLADTQETQYF	TGTGCCAGCAGCAAATCCCCTAGACTAGCGGATACCCAAGAGACCCAGTACTTC
TRBJ2-2	.	TRBV7-2	.	CASSFEGGGNTGELFF	TGTGCCAGCAGCTTTGAGGGTGGTGGGAACACCGGGGAGCTGTTTTTT
TRBJ2-6	.	TRBV7-3	.	CASSSTISGANVLTF	TGTGCCAGCAGCTCTACAATATCCGGGGCCAACGTCCTGACTTTC
TRBJ1-2	TRBD1	TRBV10-3	once	CAISESTTATGGSGYTF	TGTGCCATCAGTGAGTCGACAACGGCGACAGGGGGAAGCGGCTACACCTTC
TRBJ1-1	.	TRBV19	few	CASSIQGAMNTEAFF	TGTGCCAGTAGCATCCAGGGAGCGATGAACACTGAAGCTTTCTTT